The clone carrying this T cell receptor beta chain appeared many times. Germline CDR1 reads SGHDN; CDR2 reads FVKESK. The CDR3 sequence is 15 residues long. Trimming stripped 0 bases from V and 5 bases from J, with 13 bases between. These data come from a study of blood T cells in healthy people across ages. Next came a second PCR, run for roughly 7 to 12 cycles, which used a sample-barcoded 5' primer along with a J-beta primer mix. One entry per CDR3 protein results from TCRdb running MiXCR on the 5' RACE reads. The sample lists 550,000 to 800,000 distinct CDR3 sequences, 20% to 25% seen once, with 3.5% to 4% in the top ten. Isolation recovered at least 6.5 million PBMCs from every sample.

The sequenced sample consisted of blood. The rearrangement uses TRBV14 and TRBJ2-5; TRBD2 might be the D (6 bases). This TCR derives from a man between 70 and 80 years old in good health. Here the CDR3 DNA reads TGTGCCAGCAGCCAAGACCGGGGGAGGTATGAGACCCAGTACTTC. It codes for CASSQDRGRYETQYF.